Here is one T cell receptor beta chain with its context. This specimen comes from a study of T-cell memory formation after mild COVID-19. MiXCR, applied by TCRdb to the 5' RACE reads, yields one record per CDR3 protein. The repertoire has roughly 150,000 distinct CDR3 sequences, 20% to 25% of them found once; the top ten carry approximately 25%. After removal of 5 bases from V and 3 bases from J, the junction contained 15 bases not matched to a gene. From germline, CDR1 is MNHEY and CDR2 SMNVEV (reference sequence). The CDR3 is made up of 18 amino acids. This sequence was found in an adult woman who had mild COVID-19 (a few samples of this study predate the infection). Cell type and time point are not known. The sequencing sample was made of PBMCs or a T cell subset sorted from them (not recorded which). The chain uses TRBV27 and TRBJ2-3; the match to TRBD2 covers 9 bases. The CDR3 DNA reads as TGTGCCAGCAGTCATACCACCTCTAGCGGGAAGGAGACAGATACGCAGTATTTT. It yields the protein CASSHTTSSGKETDTQYF.